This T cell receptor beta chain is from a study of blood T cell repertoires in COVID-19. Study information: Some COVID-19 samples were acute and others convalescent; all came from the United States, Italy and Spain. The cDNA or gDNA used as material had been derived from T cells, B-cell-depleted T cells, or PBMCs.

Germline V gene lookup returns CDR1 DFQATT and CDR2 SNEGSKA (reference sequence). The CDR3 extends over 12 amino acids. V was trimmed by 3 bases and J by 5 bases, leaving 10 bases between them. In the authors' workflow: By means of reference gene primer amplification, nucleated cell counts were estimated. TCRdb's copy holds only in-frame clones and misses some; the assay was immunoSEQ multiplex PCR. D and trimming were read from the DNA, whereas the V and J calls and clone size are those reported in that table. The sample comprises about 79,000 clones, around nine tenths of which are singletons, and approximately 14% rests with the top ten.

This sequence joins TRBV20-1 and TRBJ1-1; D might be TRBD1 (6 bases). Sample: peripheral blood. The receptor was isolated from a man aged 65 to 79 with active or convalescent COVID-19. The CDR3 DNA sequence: TGCAGTGCTAGTTACAGGGAAACTGAAGCTTTCTTT. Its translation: CSASYRETEAFF.